The subject of this entry is one T cell receptor beta chain. Its antigen remains unknown. Donors were healthy HIV-negative adults without recently reported acute infections or vaccinations. The data stem from a study of shared clonotypes between healthy human individuals. Study-wide findings and caveats: The study sampled only blood, and tissue repertoires likely differ. Among several donors, approximately 5.4% of naive CD4 clonotypes were found in common.

The assay used deep level. Libraries were prepared by immunoSEQ multiplex PCR; TCRdb keeps only in-frame clonotypes and omits some of them. In the table there are millions of clones, approximately 92% of which are singletons. The germline V and J ends were trimmed by 7 bases and 2 bases, with 10 bases remaining between them. Germline V CDR1 and CDR2: ENHRY, SYGVKD. The CDR3 has 13 amino acids. This chain links TRBV10-3 with TRBJ2-3; a possible D gene is TRBD2 (5 bases). The receptor comes from a man aged 18 to 35 in good health. Specimen: naive CD4+ T cells sorted from blood. Subset reported: CD45RA+ positively selected. CDR3 sequence: CAIKDSNTDTQYF. In DNA form, the CDR3 reads TGTGCCATCAAGGACTCTAACACAGATACGCAGTATTTT.